This is a list of T cell receptor beta chains from one sample in a study of vaccination and CD4 T cells after COVID-19. TCRdb reanalysed the PCR reads using MiXCR and keeps one entry per CDR3 protein. The data hold roughly 11,000 distinct CDR3 sequences, with 50% to 75% observed a single time. These TCRs' antigens remain unknown. Sequenced input: CD4+ T cells from blood, cultured in vitro. The receptors originated from a human donor who had recovered from COVID-19. Each CDR3 is given with its conserved first and last residue. The D gene is left open where the match is weak. A clone size is listed for some rows: how often the clone was seen (once, few, many), or a class if it is expanded.

cdr3_nt	cdr3_aa	v_call	j_call	d_call	clone_size
TGTGCCACCAGTGGGGGCAGTCAGCCCCAGCATTTT	CATSGGSQPQHF	TRBV24-1	TRBJ1-5	-	-
TGTGCCAGCAGCTTAGACCGAACGAACACTGAAGCTTTCTTT	CASSLDRTNTEAFF	TRBV7-2	TRBJ1-1	-	-
TGTGCCAGTAGTGCCTACACAGGGGGTGAGGAGACCCAGTACTTC	CASSAYTGGEETQYF	TRBV19	TRBJ2-5	TRBD1	-
TGTGCCAGCAGCCGGGACAGGGTAATCTACGAGCAGTACTTC	CASSRDRVIYEQYF	TRBV27	TRBJ2-7	TRBD1	-
TGTGCCAGCAGCTTAGCGGGAGGTCTTCGGACCGGGGAGCTGTTTTTT	CASSLAGGLRTGELFF	TRBV7-8	TRBJ2-2	-	-
TGTGCCACCAGTGGGTCGGGACGCCAACATGGGAGCAATCAGCCCCAGCATTTT	CATSGSGRQHGSNQPQHF	TRBV24-1	TRBJ1-5	-	few
TGTGCCAGCAGCTTAGATACGGGCTTATACTCTGGGGCCAACGTCCTGACTTTC	CASSLDTGLYSGANVLTF	TRBV7-8	TRBJ2-6	-	-
TGTGCCAGCAGCTTAGAGGACTATGGCTACACCTTC	CASSLEDYGYTF	TRBV11-3	TRBJ1-2	-	-
TGTGCCAGCAGCTATGACAGTAACTATGGCTACACCTTC	CASSYDSNYGYTF	TRBV2	TRBJ1-2	-	-
TGTGCCAGCAGCCAACGCTCAGGACCCGACAATGAGCAGTTCTTC	CASSQRSGPDNEQFF	TRBV7-9	TRBJ2-1	-	-
TGTGCCAGCAGCTTAGCCTCGACAGGGTTGACCGGGGAGCTGTTTTTT	CASSLASTGLTGELFF	TRBV7-6	TRBJ2-2	TRBD1	-
TGTGCCAGCAGCTCAGGGACAGGCAAGCTGAAACTCAATCAGCCCCAGCATTTT	CASSSGTGKLKLNQPQHF	TRBV7-4	TRBJ1-5	TRBD1	-
TGTGCCAGCAGAGCTACAGGATCGGGGGTCAGCAATCAGCCCCAGCATTTT	CASRATGSGVSNQPQHF	TRBV27	TRBJ1-5	-	-
TGTGCCAGCAGCTTACAAGGACCTGACACTGAAGCTTTCTTT	CASSLQGPDTEAFF	TRBV7-3	TRBJ1-1	-	-
TGTGCCAGCAGACCGGGACAAAGTTACAATGAGCAGTTCTTC	CASRPGQSYNEQFF	TRBV6-1	TRBJ2-1	-	-
TGTGCCTGGAGTGGGACGTCGGGTAATCAGCCCCAGCATTTT	CAWSGTSGNQPQHF	TRBV30	TRBJ1-5	-	-
TGTGCCAGCAGTTTCTTGGATGCGGGCGAGCAGTACTTC	CASSFLDAGEQYF	TRBV6-5	TRBJ2-7	-	-
TGTGCCAGTAGTCAGTTCGCCGGGGAGCTGTTTTTT	CASSQFAGELFF	TRBV19	TRBJ2-2	-	-
TGTGCCAGCAGCGGGGGACTAGCGGGAGTTACCGGGGAGCTGTTTTTT	CASSGGLAGVTGELFF	TRBV7-9	TRBJ2-2	TRBD2	-
TGTGCCAGCCTTAGGAGGGGAGTCACTGAAGCTTTCTTT	CASLRRGVTEAFF	TRBV6-1	TRBJ1-1	-	few
TGCAGTGCTAGAGATTCCCCCGGATCACCCCTCCACTTT	CSARDSPGSPLHF	TRBV20-1	TRBJ1-6	-	medium-sized
TGCAGTGCTAGACAGGGGGCTGTCCAGCCCCAGCATTTT	CSARQGAVQPQHF	TRBV20-1	TRBJ1-5	TRBD1	-
TGTGCCAGCAGCCGCCGGGACAGGGGCTCCTATAATTCACCCCTCCACTTT	CASSRRDRGSYNSPLHF	TRBV28	TRBJ1-6	TRBD1	-
TGCAGTGCTAGAGGCGACAGGGGGAACACCGGGGAGCTGTTTTTT	CSARGDRGNTGELFF	TRBV20-1	TRBJ2-2	TRBD1	once
TGTGCCAGTAGCAAGGGACAGGTCGCGGGAGAGCAGTACTTC	CASSKGQVAGEQYF	TRBV19	TRBJ2-7	TRBD1	once
TGCAGCGTTCGAACAGGGAGTCGCTATGGCTACACCTTC	CSVRTGSRYGYTF	TRBV29-1	TRBJ1-2	-	-
TGTGCCAGCAGCTTAAGATATGGGCGGGGGGGTTCAGATACGCAGTATTTT	CASSLRYGRGGSDTQYF	TRBV7-3	TRBJ2-3	TRBD2	few
TGCAGTGCTAGGAGACAGAATAATCAGCCCCAGCATTTT	CSARRQNNQPQHF	TRBV20-1	TRBJ1-5	-	few
TGCAGTGCTAGACCCCTTCACACCACAGATACGCAGTATTTT	CSARPLHTTDTQYF	TRBV20-1	TRBJ2-3	-	-
TGTGCCAGCAGGGGGGGAGGGCAACTCATCGGGGGCGCCCAGCATTTT	CASRGGGQLIGGAQHF	TRBV6-1	TRBJ1-5	-	-
TGTGCCTGGGATTCAGGGGGTAATCAGCCCCAGCATTTT	CAWDSGGNQPQHF	TRBV30	TRBJ1-5	TRBD1	-
TGTGCCAGCAGCTTAGAACCGGAGGGTGGCTACACCTTC	CASSLEPEGGYTF	TRBV7-8	TRBJ1-2	-	-
TGTGCCAGCAGTGGTGGGGCCAACGTCCTGACTTTC	CASSGGANVLTF	TRBV6-1	TRBJ2-6	-	few
TGTGCCAGCAGCTTGGAGACAGGGGGCACTGAAGCTTTCTTT	CASSLETGGTEAFF	TRBV7-2	TRBJ1-1	TRBD1	-
TGTGCCATCAGCGGGACCTCAGCGGACTATGGCTACACCTTC	CAISGTSADYGYTF	TRBV10-3	TRBJ1-2	-	few
TGTGCCAGCAGCTTAACGGGGAGCTATGGCTACACCTTC	CASSLTGSYGYTF	TRBV7-2	TRBJ1-2	-	-
TGTGCCAGCAGTCCCGCTTTCGGGGCTTCACCCCTCCACTTT	CASSPAFGASPLHF	TRBV6-1	TRBJ1-6	-	few
TGTGCCAGCAGCCCCTCGGGTAGCACTGAAGCTTTCTTT	CASSPSGSTEAFF	TRBV7-3	TRBJ1-1	-	-
TGCAGTGCGCCGGGACTTCAGGGAGATACGCAGTATTTT	CSAPGLQGDTQYF	TRBV20-1	TRBJ2-3	-	-
TGTGCCAGCAGCTTAGCCGTAGCGGTCCCGGATACGCAGTATTTT	CASSLAVAVPDTQYF	TRBV7-2	TRBJ2-3	-	-
TGTGCCAGCAGCCTTGGTACAGGGGCAAATCAGCCCCAGTATTTT	CASSLGTGANQPQYF	TRBV11-3	TRBJ2-3	TRBD1	-
TGCAGTGCCGACTCCCTGGACAGTAACTACGAGCAGTACTTC	CSADSLDSNYEQYF	TRBV20-1	TRBJ2-7	-	-
TGTGCCAGCAGTTCGGACAGGCGCACCGGGGAGCTGTTTTTT	CASSSDRRTGELFF	TRBV6-2/TRBV6-3	TRBJ2-2	TRBD1	-
TGTGCCAGCAGGGATAGAGGGAGTCAGCCCCAGCATTTT	CASRDRGSQPQHF	TRBV2	TRBJ1-5	-	few
TGTGCCAGCAGTTTAAGCGGGGGGTCGTCGGATGAGCAGTTCTTC	CASSLSGGSSDEQFF	TRBV12-3/TRBV12-4	TRBJ2-1	TRBD2	-
TGTGCCAGCAGTTACTTGGGGGGGTTCAATAGCAATCAGCCCCAGCATTTT	CASSYLGGFNSNQPQHF	TRBV6-2/TRBV6-3	TRBJ1-5	-	few
TGTGCCAGCAGCTTAGCTTACAACGTAGGCACAGATACGCAGTATTTT	CASSLAYNVGTDTQYF	TRBV7-2	TRBJ2-3	-	few
TGTGCCAGCAGCTTAGGGGAGGTAGCCCGCACAGATACGCAGTATTTT	CASSLGEVARTDTQYF	TRBV11-2	TRBJ2-3	-	-
TGTGCCAGCAGCTCGTGGAGCGGGGAGACAGATACGCAGTATTTT	CASSSWSGETDTQYF	TRBV7-2	TRBJ2-3	TRBD2	-
TGCGCCAGCAGCTTTGTCAGGGGCACTGAAGCTTTCTTT	CASSFVRGTEAFF	TRBV5-1	TRBJ1-1	-	-
TGTGCCAGCAGCTTAAGCAGGGCTAGCTCTGGAAACACCATATATTTT	CASSLSRASSGNTIYF	TRBV11-3	TRBJ1-3	-	-
TGTGCTGTAGCGGGGGTGACAGATACGCAGTATTTT	CAVAGVTDTQYF	TRBV6-4	TRBJ2-3	TRBD2	-
TGTGCCACCAGCAGACAACAGGGGACGGCTTTCTTT	CATSRQQGTAFF	TRBV15	TRBJ1-1	TRBD1	-
TGTGCCACCAGCCCGGGCCTAAACACCGGGGAGCTGTTTTTT	CATSPGLNTGELFF	TRBV15	TRBJ2-2	-	-
TGTGCCAGCAGCTTAGGGACAGCAATTAGCTTAGCCAAAAACATTCAGTACTTC	CASSLGTAISLAKNIQYF	TRBV7-8	TRBJ2-4	-	-